This paragraph covers one TCR beta chain sequence. The antigen is not known. This sample is part of a study of identifying expanded T cells in peripheral blood. Study-level results: Around 1.2 clones differed between technical replicates, versus about 16 and 19 over time.

The protocol was immunoSEQ multiplex PCR, while the TCRdb copy is restricted to in-frame clones and leaves out a portion. The sample carries 70,000 or so clones, 90% recorded once. This CDR3 spans 14 amino acids. The V end was cut by 6 bases, the J end by 2 bases, with 14 bases between. CDR1 and CDR2 from the germline V gene are ENHRY and SYGVKD. The chain recombines TRBV10-3 with TRBJ2-7; D is unresolved. The receptor was derived from a person between 18 and 75 years old in good health. The sample comprised blood. CDR3 protein: CAIRDTEPPYEQYF. Here the CDR3 DNA reads TGTGCCATCAGAGACACCGAACCTCCCTACGAGCAGTACTTC.